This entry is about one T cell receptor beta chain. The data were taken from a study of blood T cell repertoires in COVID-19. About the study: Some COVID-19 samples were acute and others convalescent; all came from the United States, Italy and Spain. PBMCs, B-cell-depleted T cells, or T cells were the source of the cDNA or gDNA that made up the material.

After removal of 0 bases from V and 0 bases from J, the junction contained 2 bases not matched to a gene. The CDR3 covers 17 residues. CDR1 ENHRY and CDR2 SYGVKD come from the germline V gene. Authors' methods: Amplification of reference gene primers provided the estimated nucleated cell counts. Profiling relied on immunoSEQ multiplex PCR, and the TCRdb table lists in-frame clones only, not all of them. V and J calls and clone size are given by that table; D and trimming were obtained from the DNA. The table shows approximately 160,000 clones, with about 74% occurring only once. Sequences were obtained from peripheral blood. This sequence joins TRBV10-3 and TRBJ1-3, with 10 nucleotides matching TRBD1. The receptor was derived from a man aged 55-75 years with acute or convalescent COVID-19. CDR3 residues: CAISESGTGASGNTIYF. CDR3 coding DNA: TGTGCCATCAGTGAGTCGGGGACAGGGGCCTCTGGAAACACCATATATTTT.